The next 2 T cell receptor beta chains were all read from a single sample in a study of blood T cell repertoires in COVID-19. The data were produced by immunoSEQ multiplex PCR, yet TCRdb's version contains in-frame clones alone and is incomplete. The table shows over 200,000 clones, with about 80% occurring only once. Input material: peripheral blood. The receptor source for this set is an elderly woman with COVID-19, enrolled during active disease.

The chain couples TRBV3-1 (or the pseudogene TRBV3-2) to TRBJ1-6, with a weak D call TRBD1 (5 bases). The germline V gene has CDR1 LGHDT and CDR2 YNNKEL (reference sequence). The CDR3 length is 15 residues. V was pared by 5 bases and J by 7 bases, with 15 bases between. The CDR3 nucleotides read TGTGCCAGCAGCTCCACGGGACTGATGAATTCACCCCTCCACTTT. It translates to CASSSTGLMNSPLHF.

The chain couples TRBV2 to TRBJ1-2, with D hard to call. Germline V gives CDR1 SNHLY, CDR2 FYNNEI. Deletions cut 7 bases from V and 1 base from J, with 7 bases between. CDR3 length: 12 residues. This chain's CDR3 is CASKRDNYGYTF. DNA of the CDR3: TGTGCCAGCAAGAGGGATAACTATGGCTACACCTTC.